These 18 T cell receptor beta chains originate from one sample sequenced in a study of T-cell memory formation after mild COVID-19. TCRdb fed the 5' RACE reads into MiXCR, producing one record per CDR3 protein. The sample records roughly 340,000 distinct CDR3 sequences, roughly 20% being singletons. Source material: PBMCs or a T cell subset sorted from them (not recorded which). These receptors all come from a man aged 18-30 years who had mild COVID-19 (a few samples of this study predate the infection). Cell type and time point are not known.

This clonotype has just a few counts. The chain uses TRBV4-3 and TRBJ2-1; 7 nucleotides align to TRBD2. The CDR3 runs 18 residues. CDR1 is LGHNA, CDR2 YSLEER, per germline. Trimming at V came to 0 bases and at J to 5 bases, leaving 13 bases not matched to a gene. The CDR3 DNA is TGCGCCAGCAGCCAAGATCCTTATCTTGGGGGGGGGGACAATGAGCAGTTCTTC. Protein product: CASSQDPYLGGGDNEQFF.

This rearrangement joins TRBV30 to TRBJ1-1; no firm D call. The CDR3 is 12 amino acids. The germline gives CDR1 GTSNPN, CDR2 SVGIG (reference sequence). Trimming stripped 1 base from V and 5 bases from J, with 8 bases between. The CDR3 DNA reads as TGTGCCTGGAGTGCCACGGGAACTGAAGCTTTCTTT. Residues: CAWSATGTEAFF.

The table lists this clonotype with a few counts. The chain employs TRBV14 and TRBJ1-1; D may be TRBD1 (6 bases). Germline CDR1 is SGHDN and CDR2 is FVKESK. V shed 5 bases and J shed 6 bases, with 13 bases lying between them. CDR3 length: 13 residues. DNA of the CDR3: TGTGCCAGCAGCTTCTACAGGGACGCTGAAGCTTTCTTT. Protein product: CASSFYRDAEAFF.

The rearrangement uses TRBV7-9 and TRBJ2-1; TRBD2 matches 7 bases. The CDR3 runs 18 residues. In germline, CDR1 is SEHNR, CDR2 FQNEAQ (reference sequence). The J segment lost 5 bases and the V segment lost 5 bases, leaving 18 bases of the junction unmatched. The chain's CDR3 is CASSRPLKAAGRNNEQFF. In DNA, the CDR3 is TGTGCCAGCAGCCGCCCCCTGAAGGCAGCGGGGAGAAACAATGAGCAGTTCTTC.

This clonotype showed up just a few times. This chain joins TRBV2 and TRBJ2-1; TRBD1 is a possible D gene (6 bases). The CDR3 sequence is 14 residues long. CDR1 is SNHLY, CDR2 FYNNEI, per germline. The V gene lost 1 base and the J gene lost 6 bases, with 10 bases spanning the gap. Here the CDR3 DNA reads TGTGCCAGCAGTGAAGAACAGGGAGCCAATGAGCAGTTCTTC. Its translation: CASSEEQGANEQFF.

The CDR3 spells CASSPSRAQYF. As DNA, the CDR3 is TGTGCCAGCAGTCCCTCCCGGGCGCAGTATTTT. This chain uses TRBV12-3 or TRBV12-4 with TRBJ2-3, with no clear D. The CDR3 is 11 amino acids. V was cut by 5 bases and J by 10 bases, with 10 bases left in between.

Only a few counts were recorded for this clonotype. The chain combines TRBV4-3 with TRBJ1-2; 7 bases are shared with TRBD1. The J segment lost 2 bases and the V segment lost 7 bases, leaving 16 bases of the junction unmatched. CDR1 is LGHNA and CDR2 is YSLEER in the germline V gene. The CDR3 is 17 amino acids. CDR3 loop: CASTYYPWTGTNYGYTF. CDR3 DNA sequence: TGCGCCAGCACCTACTATCCTTGGACAGGTACCAACTATGGCTACACCTTC.

The CDR3 here is CAWSVRGSTAYEQYF. DNA of the CDR3: TGTGCCTGGAGTGTACGGGGATCAACCGCCTACGAGCAGTACTTC. The gene calls are TRBV30 and TRBJ2-7; possibly TRBD2 for D (5 bases). Between the trimmed V and J ends, which lost 0 bases and 2 bases, there was a span of 14 bases. The CDR3 totals 15 residues. CDR1 is GTSNPN, CDR2 SVGIG, per germline (reference sequence).

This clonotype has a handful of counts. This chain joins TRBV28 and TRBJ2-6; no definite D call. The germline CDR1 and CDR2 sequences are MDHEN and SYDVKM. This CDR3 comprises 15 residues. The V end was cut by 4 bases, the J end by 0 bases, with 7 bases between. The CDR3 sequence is CASSSSGSGANVLTF. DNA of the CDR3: TGTGCCAGCAGTTCCTCGGGCTCTGGGGCCAACGTCCTGACTTTC. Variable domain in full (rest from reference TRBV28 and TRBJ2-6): DVKVTQSSRYLVKRTGEKVFLECVQDMDHENMFWYRQDPGLGLRLIYFSYDVKMKEKGDIPEGYSVSREKKERFSLILESASTNQTSMYLCASSSSGSGANVLTFGAGSRLTVL.

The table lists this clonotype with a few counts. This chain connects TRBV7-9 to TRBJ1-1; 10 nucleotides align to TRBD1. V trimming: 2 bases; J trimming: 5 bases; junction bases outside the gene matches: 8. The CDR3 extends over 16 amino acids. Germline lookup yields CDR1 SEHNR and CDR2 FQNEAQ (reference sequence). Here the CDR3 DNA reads TGTGCCAGCAGCTTACCTCCTGGGACAGGGGAAACTGAAGCTTTCTTT. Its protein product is CASSLPPGTGETEAFF.

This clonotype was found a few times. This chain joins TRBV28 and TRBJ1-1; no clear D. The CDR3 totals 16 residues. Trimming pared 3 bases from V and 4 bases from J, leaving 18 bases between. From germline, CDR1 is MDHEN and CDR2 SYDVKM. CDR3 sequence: CASSLGPAGEPTEAFF. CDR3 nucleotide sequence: TGTGCCAGCAGTTTGGGCCCTGCGGGAGAACCCACTGAAGCTTTCTTT.

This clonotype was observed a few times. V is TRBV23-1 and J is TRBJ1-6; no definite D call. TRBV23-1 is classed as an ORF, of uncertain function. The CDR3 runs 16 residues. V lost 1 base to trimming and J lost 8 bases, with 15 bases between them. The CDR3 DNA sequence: TGCGCCAGCAGTCAATTAGGTAGCAGTCATCATTCACCCCTCCACTTT. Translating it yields CASSQLGSSHHSPLHF.

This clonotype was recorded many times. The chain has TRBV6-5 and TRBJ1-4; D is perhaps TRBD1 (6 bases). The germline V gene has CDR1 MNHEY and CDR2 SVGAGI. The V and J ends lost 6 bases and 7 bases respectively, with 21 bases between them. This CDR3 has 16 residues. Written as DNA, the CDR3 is TGTGCCAGCAGCCGCGACAGGCCCAGACTCGGTGAAAAACTGTTTTTT. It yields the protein CASSRDRPRLGEKLFF.

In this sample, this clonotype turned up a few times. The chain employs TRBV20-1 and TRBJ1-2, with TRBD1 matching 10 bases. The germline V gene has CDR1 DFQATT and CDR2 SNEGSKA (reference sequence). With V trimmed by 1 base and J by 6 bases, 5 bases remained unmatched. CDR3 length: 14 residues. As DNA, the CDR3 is TGCAGTGCTAGAGTTCTGGACAGGGGGGATGGCTACACCTTC. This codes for CSARVLDRGDGYTF.

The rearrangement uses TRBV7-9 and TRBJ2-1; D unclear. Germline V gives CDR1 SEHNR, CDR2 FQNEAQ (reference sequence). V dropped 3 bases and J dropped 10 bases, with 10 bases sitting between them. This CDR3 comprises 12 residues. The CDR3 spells CASSFGRSEQFF. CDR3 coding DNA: TGTGCCAGCAGCTTTGGCAGAAGCGAGCAGTTCTTC. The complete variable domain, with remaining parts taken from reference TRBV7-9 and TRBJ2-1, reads DTGVSQNPRHKITKRGQNVTFRCDPISEHNRLYWYRQTLGQGPEFLTYFQNEAQLEKSRLLSDRFSAERPKGSFSTLEIQRTEQGDSAMYLCASSFGRSEQFFGPGTRLTVL.

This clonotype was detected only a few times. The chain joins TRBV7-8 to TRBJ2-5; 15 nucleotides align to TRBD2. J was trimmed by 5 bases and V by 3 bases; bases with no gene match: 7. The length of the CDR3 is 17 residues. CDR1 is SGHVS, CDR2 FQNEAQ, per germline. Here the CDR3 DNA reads TGTGCCAGCAGCTTCCCCGGGACTAGCGGGGGGTCCGAGACCCAGTACTTC. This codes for CASSFPGTSGGSETQYF.

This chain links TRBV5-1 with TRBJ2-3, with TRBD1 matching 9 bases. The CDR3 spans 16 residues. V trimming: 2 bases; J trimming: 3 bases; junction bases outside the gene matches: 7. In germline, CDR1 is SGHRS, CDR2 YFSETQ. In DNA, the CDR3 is TGCGCCAGCAGCTTTTGGCCGACAGGGGGAACAGATACGCAGTATTTT. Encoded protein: CASSFWPTGGTDTQYF.

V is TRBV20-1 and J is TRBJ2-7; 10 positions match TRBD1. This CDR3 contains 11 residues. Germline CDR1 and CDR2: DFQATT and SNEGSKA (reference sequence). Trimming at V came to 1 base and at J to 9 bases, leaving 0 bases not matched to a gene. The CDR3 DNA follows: TGCAGTGCTAGAGGGACAGGGGGGCAGTACTTC. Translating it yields CSARGTGGQYF.